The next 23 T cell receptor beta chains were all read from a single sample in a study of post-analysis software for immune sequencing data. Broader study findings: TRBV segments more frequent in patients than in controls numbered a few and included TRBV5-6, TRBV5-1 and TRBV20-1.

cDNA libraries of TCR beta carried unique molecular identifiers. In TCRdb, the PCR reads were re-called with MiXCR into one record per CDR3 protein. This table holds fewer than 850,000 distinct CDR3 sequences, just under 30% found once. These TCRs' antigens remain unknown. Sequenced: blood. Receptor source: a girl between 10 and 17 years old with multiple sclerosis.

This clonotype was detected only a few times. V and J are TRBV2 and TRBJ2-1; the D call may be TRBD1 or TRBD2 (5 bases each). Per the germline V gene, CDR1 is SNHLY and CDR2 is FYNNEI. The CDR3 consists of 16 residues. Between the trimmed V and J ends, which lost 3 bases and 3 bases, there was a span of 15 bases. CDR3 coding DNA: TGTGCCAGCAGTGATACATCGAGGGACCACTACAATGAGCAGTTCTTC. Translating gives CASSDTSRDHYNEQFF. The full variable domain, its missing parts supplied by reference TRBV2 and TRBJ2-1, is EPEVTQTPSHQVTQMGQEVILRCVPISNHLYFYWYRQILGQKVEFLVSFYNNEISEKSEIFDDQFSVERPDGSNFTLKIRSTKLEDSAMYFCASSDTSRDHYNEQFFGPGTRLTVL.

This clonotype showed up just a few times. CDR3 DNA: TGTGCCAGCAGCACCAACTACAATGAGCAGTTCTTC. The encoded protein is CASSTNYNEQFF. The rearrangement links TRBV7-2 to TRBJ2-1; D is ambiguous. Germline V gene lookup returns CDR1 SGHTA and CDR2 FQGNSA. The V and J ends lost 5 bases and 3 bases respectively, with 5 bases between them. This CDR3 spans 12 amino acids.

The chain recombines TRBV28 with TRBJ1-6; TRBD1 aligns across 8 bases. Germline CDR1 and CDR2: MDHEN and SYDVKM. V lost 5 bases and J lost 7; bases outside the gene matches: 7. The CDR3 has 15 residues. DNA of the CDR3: TGTGCCAGCAGTCCCCGGACAGGGATAAATTCACCCCTCCACTTT. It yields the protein CASSPRTGINSPLHF.

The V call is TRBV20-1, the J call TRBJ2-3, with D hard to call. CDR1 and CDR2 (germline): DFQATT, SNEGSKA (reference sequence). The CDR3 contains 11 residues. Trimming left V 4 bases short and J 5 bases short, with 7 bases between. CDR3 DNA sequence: TGCAGTGCTAAATATAGAGATACGCAGTATTTT. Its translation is CSAKYRDTQYF.

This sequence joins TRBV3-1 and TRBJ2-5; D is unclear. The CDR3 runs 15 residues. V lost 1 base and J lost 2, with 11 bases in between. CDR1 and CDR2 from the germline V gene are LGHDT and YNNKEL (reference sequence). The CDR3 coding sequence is TGTGCCAGCAGCCAAGTCGGCGGAACACAAGAGACCCAGTACTTC. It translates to CASSQVGGTQETQYF.

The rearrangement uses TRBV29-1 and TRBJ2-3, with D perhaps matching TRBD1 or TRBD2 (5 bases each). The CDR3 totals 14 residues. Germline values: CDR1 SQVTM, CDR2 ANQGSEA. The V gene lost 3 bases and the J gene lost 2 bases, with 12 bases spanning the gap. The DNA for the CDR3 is TGCAGCGTTGATCAGGGAGCGCCCACAGATACGCAGTATTTT. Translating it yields CSVDQGAPTDTQYF.

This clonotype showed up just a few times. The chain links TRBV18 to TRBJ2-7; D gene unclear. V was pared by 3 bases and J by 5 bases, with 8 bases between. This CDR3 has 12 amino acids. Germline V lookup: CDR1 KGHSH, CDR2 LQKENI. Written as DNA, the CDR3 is TGTGCCAGCTCACCGGGGATCAACGAGCAGTACTTC. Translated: CASSPGINEQYF.

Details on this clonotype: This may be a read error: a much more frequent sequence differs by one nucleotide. CDR3 DNA sequence: TGTACCAGCGGGACAGGGACCAATCAGCCCCAGCATTTT. This sequence encodes CTSGTGTNQPQHF. The chain employs TRBV11-2 and TRBJ1-5, with TRBD1 matching 9 bases. Germline CDR1 is SGHAT and CDR2 is FQNNGV. The CDR3 consists of 13 residues.

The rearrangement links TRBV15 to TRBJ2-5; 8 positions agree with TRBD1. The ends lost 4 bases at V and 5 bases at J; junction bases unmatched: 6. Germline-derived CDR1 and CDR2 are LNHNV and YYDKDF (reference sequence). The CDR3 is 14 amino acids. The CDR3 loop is CATSTGYRGETQYF. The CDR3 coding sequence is TGTGCCACCAGCACCGGCTACAGGGGGGAGACCCAGTACTTC.

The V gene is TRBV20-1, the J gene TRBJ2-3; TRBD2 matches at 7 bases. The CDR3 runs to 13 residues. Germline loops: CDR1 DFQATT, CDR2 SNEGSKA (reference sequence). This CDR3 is CSPTAGATDTQYF. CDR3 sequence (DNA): TGCAGCCCCACCGCGGGAGCCACAGATACGCAGTATTTT.

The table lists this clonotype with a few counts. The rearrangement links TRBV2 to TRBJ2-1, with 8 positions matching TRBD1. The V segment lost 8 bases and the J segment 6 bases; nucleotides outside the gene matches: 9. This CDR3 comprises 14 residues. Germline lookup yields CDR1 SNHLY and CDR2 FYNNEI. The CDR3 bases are TGTGCCAGCGGAGGACAGGGTACAGGCAATGAGCAGTTCTTC. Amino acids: CASGGQGTGNEQFF.

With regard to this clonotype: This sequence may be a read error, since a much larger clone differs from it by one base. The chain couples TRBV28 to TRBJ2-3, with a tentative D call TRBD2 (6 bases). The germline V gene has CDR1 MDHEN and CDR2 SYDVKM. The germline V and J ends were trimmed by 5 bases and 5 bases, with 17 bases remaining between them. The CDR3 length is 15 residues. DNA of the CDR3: TGTGCCAGCAGTCGGGACTCGAGTCGGATAGATACGCAGTATTTT. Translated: CASSRDSSRIDTQYF.

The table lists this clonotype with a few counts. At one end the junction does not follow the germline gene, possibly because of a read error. For the CDR3, the DNA is TGCAGTGTTGAGATACGGGTGAATGAGCAGTTCTTC. This codes for CSVEIRVNEQFF. The V gene is TRBV29-1, the J gene TRBJ2-1; no firm D call. CDR1 and CDR2 (germline): SQVTM, ANQGSEA. This CDR3 region has 12 residues.

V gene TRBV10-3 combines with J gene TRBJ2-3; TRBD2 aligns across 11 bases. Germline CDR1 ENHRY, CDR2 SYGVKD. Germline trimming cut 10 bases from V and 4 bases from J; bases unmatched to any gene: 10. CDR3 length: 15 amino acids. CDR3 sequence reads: CATDKTSGGADTQYF. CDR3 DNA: TGTGCCACGGACAAAACTAGCGGGGGCGCAGATACGCAGTATTTT.

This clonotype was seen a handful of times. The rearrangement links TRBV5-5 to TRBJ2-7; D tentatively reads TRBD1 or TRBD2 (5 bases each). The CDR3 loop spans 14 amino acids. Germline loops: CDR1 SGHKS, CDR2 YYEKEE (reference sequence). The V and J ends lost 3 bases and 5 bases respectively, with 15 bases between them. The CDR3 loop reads CASSYRDLVNEQYF. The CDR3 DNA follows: TGTGCCAGCAGCTACCGGGACCTAGTAAACGAGCAGTACTTC. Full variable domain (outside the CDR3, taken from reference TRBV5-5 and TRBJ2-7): DAGVTQSPTHLIKTRGQQVTLRCSPISGHKSVSWYQQVLGQGPQFIFQYYEKEERGRGNFPDRFSARQFPNYSSELNVNALLLGDSALYLCASSYRDLVNEQYFGPGTRLTVT.

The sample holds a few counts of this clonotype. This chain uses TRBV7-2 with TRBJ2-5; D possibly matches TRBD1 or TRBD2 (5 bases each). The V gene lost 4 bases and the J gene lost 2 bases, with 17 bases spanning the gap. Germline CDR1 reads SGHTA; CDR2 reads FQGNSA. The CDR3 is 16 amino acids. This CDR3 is CASSSTIGAGQETQYF. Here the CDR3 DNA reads TGTGCCAGCAGCTCCACGATCGGGGCAGGGCAAGAGACCCAGTACTTC.

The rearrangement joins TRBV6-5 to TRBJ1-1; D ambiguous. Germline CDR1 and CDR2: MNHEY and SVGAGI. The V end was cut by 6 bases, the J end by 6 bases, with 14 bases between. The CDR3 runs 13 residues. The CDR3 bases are TGTGCCAGCAGCCGACCGGGTGGGTCTGAAGCTTTCTTT. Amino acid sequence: CASSRPGGSEAFF.

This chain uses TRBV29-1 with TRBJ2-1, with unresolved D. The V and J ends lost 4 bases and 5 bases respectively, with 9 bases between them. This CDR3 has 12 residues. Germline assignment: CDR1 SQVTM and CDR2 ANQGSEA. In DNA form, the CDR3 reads TGCAGCGTTGGAAGCGCAAACAATGAGCAGTTCTTC. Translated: CSVGSANNEQFF.

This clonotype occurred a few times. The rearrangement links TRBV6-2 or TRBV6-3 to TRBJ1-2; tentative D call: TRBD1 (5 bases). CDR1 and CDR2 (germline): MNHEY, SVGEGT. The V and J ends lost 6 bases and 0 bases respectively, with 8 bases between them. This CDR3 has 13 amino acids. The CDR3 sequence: CASRETANYGYTF. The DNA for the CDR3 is TGTGCCAGCAGAGAGACAGCTAACTATGGCTACACCTTC.

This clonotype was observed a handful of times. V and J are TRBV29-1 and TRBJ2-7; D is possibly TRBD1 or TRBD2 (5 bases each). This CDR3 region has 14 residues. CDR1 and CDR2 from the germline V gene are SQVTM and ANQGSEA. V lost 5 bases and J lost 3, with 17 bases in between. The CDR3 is CSVSKAGAVYEQYF. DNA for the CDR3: TGCAGCGTTTCCAAGGCCGGGGCCGTCTACGAGCAGTACTTC.

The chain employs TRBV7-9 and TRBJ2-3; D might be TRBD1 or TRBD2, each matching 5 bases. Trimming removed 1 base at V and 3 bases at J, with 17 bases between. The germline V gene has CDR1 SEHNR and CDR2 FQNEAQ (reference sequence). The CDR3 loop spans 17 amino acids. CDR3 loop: CASSLGLTRDQTDTQYF. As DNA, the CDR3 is TGTGCCAGCAGCTTAGGCCTAACCCGGGACCAAACAGATACGCAGTATTTT.

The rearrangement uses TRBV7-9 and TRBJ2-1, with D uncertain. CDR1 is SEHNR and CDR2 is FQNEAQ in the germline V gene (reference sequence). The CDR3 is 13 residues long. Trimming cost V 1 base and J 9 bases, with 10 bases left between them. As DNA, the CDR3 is TGTGCCAGCAGCTTAGAAAGCGTTGGTGAGCAGTTCTTC. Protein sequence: CASSLESVGEQFF.

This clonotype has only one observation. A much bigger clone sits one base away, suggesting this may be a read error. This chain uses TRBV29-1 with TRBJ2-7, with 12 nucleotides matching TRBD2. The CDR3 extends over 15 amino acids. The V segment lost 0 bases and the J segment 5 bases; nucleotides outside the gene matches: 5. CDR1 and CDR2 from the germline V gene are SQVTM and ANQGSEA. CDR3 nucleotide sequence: TGCAGCGTTGAAGAACGGACTAGCGGGGCCCACGAGCAGTACTTC. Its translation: CSVEERTSGAHEQYF.